This T cell receptor (beta chain) was obtained from a study of PD-1 and CTLA-4 blockade in melanoma. The protocol was immunoSEQ multiplex PCR, while the TCRdb copy is restricted to in-frame clones and leaves out a portion. The repertoire includes some 21,000 clones, approximately 90% of them detected once, and 7.8% sits in the top ten. This clone was observed a few times. Germline V CDR1 and CDR2: MDHEN, SYDVKM. This CDR3 comprises 15 residues. Trimming took 7 bases from V and 2 from J, leaving 15 bases between them. V gene TRBV28 combines with J gene TRBJ1-5; D is ambiguous. Sample: CD8+ T cells from peripheral blood, taken before anti-PD-1 treatment. The clonotype was recovered from a human donor with melanoma. CDR3 DNA: TGTGCCAGCACCCTAGACGGGGAAGGCAATCAGCCCCAGCATTTT. This sequence encodes CASTLDGEGNQPQHF.